This TCR beta chain was documented in a study of CD8 T cells in ankylosing spondylitis. Study-level points and caveats: Clones that were linked to disease were CD8+ and were relatively rare in peripheral blood. Characteristic of ankylosing spondylitis blood, it appeared, was a TCR beta motif comprising several highly homologous variants.

Germline-derived CDR1 and CDR2 are SGHRS and YFSETQ. The CDR3 spans 16 residues. The ends lost 0 bases at V and 0 bases at J; junction bases unmatched: 5. TCRdb itself ran the 5' RACE reads through MiXCR, one entry per CDR3 protein. The sample shows a few hundred thousand distinct CDR3 sequences, approximately 7.4% of them seen only once. By its share, this clonotype is medium-sized. Its matching antigen is unknown. The chain links TRBV5-1 to TRBJ2-7, with 8 positions matching TRBD1. Sequencing was performed on blood, either unsorted or a sorted T cell fraction (not recorded which). This receptor was identified in a male donor with ankylosing spondylitis. The CDR3 reads CASSLARGLSSYEQYF. The CDR3 DNA sequence: TGCGCCAGCAGCTTGGCCAGGGGGCTGAGCTCCTACGAGCAGTACTTC.